A selection of T cell receptor beta chains follows, all from one sample in a study of blood T cells in healthy people across ages. TCRdb re-derived calls from the 5' RACE reads in MiXCR, one entry per CDR3 protein. The table has hundreds of thousands of distinct CDR3 sequences, about 42% seen once. Sequences were obtained from blood. Receptors originate from a man in his fifties or sixties in good health. Both conserved end residues are part of each CDR3. Each record gives: J gene, D gene, clone size, CDR3 length, V gene, CDR3 DNA, CDR3 protein. D genes are given only for firm matches. A clone size is listed for some rows: how often the clone was seen (once, few, many), or a class if it is expanded.

j_gene: TRBJ1-2; d_gene: NA; abundance: NA; len: 16; v_gene: TRBV28; CDR3nt: TGTGCCAGCAGTTTATTCGGCTCGAGAGGGGGGCATGGCTACACCTTC; CDR3aa: CASSLFGSRGGHGYTF
j_gene: TRBJ1-3; d_gene: NA; abundance: NA; len: 15; v_gene: TRBV7-9; CDR3nt: TGTGCCAGCAGCTTGGCAGCGGCCTCTGGAAACACCATATATTTT; CDR3aa: CASSLAAASGNTIYF
j_gene: TRBJ2-2; d_gene: TRBD1; abundance: NA; len: 14; v_gene: TRBV6-2/TRBV6-3; CDR3nt: TGTGTCAGCAGAGGGACAGGGAGGTCCGGGGAGCTGTTTTTT; CDR3aa: CVSRGTGRSGELFF
j_gene: TRBJ2-7; d_gene: NA; abundance: NA; len: 15; v_gene: TRBV24-1; CDR3nt: TGTGCCACCAGCGACGCCGGGACGGGCTTCTACGAGCAGTACTTC; CDR3aa: CATSDAGTGFYEQYF
j_gene: TRBJ1-1; d_gene: NA; abundance: NA; len: 14; v_gene: TRBV28; CDR3nt: TGTGCCAGCAGGGGGGGGGGCCACCCGGCTGAAGCTTTCTTT; CDR3aa: CASRGGGHPAEAFF
j_gene: TRBJ1-5; d_gene: NA; abundance: few; len: 12; v_gene: TRBV20-1; CDR3nt: TGCAGTGCTGGCCGGAGGGAGCAGCCCCAGCATTTT; CDR3aa: CSAGRREQPQHF
j_gene: TRBJ2-5; d_gene: TRBD1; abundance: few; len: 16; v_gene: TRBV10-3; CDR3nt: TGTGCCATCAGTGAGTCTCCGGGACAGGGATCGGAGACCCAGTACTTC; CDR3aa: CAISESPGQGSETQYF
j_gene: TRBJ2-5; d_gene: NA; abundance: NA; len: 13; v_gene: TRBV2; CDR3nt: TGTGCCAGCAGTCGCCCCCCAGGAAATGAGCAGTACTTC; CDR3aa: CASSRPPGNEQYF
j_gene: TRBJ2-5; d_gene: TRBD2; abundance: few; len: 13; v_gene: TRBV6-6; CDR3nt: TGTGCCAGCAGTTACGGCGGGGGGGAGACCCAGTACTTC; CDR3aa: CASSYGGGETQYF
j_gene: TRBJ2-5; d_gene: NA; abundance: few; len: 12; v_gene: TRBV6-2/TRBV6-3; CDR3nt: TGTGCCAGCAGTTACTCGGACGGGGAGCAGTACTTC; CDR3aa: CASSYSDGEQYF
j_gene: TRBJ1-1; d_gene: NA; abundance: few; len: 15; v_gene: TRBV7-3; CDR3nt: TGTGCCAGCAGCTTAAGTCCGGGGGGGAACACTGAAGCTTTCTTT; CDR3aa: CASSLSPGGNTEAFF
j_gene: TRBJ1-1; d_gene: NA; abundance: few; len: 13; v_gene: TRBV25-1; CDR3nt: TGTGCCACCCTCGACAGGTTGAACACTGAAGCTTTCTTT; CDR3aa: CATLDRLNTEAFF
j_gene: TRBJ2-1; d_gene: NA; abundance: few; len: 12; v_gene: TRBV7-9; CDR3nt: TGTGCCAGCAGCCTACAGGCCGATGAGCAGTTCTTC; CDR3aa: CASSLQADEQFF
j_gene: TRBJ2-2; d_gene: NA; abundance: NA; len: 14; v_gene: TRBV12-3/TRBV12-4; CDR3nt: TGTGCCAGCAACAGGCGCGCGGAGACCGGGGAGCTGTTTTTT; CDR3aa: CASNRRAETGELFF
j_gene: TRBJ2-1; d_gene: TRBD2; abundance: NA; len: 15; v_gene: TRBV2; CDR3nt: TGTGCCAGCTCCTCACTAGCGGGGCCATACGGTGAGCAGTTCTTC; CDR3aa: CASSSLAGPYGEQFF
j_gene: TRBJ2-1; d_gene: TRBD1; abundance: few; len: 15; v_gene: TRBV12-3/TRBV12-4; CDR3nt: TGTGCCAGCAGTCCGAGAAGACAGGGGAAGGGTGAGCAGTTCTTC; CDR3aa: CASSPRRQGKGEQFF
j_gene: TRBJ1-2; d_gene: NA; abundance: NA; len: 14; v_gene: TRBV4-3; CDR3nt: TGCGCCAGCAGCCAAAACTTTAGTCCATATGGCTACACCTTC; CDR3aa: CASSQNFSPYGYTF
j_gene: TRBJ2-4; d_gene: NA; abundance: NA; len: 12; v_gene: TRBV24-1; CDR3nt: TGTGCCACCAGTGACCCAGCGGGACAACAGTACTTC; CDR3aa: CATSDPAGQQYF
j_gene: TRBJ2-6; d_gene: NA; abundance: NA; len: 16; v_gene: TRBV9; CDR3nt: TGTGCCAGCAACCACGGGTGGGGATCTGGGGCCAACGTCCTGACTTTC; CDR3aa: CASNHGWGSGANVLTF
j_gene: TRBJ2-5; d_gene: NA; abundance: few; len: 15; v_gene: TRBV13; CDR3nt: TGTGCCAGCAGCTTTAGGGAGGGGGGGTACAATGAGCAGTACTTC; CDR3aa: CASSFREGGYNEQYF
j_gene: TRBJ2-7; d_gene: TRBD2; abundance: once; len: 16; v_gene: TRBV7-2; CDR3nt: TGTGCCAGCAGCTTAGGCCCGCGGGGCGGGGGCTACGAGCAGTACTTC; CDR3aa: CASSLGPRGGGYEQYF
j_gene: TRBJ2-2; d_gene: NA; abundance: NA; len: 14; v_gene: TRBV6-1; CDR3nt: TGTGCCAGCAGTGAATCGCCACACACCGGGGAGCTGTTTTTT; CDR3aa: CASSESPHTGELFF
j_gene: TRBJ2-6; d_gene: TRBD1; abundance: NA; len: 19; v_gene: TRBV5-5; CDR3nt: TGTGCCAGCAGCGGGGACAGGGCTGCCTCATTCTCTGGGGCCAACGTCCTGACTTTC; CDR3aa: CASSGDRAASFSGANVLTF
j_gene: TRBJ1-2; d_gene: NA; abundance: NA; len: 14; v_gene: TRBV4-1; CDR3nt: TGCGCCAGCAGCCAAGCGCAGGGATCTTACGGCTACACCTTC; CDR3aa: CASSQAQGSYGYTF
j_gene: TRBJ2-1; d_gene: TRBD2; abundance: few; len: 16; v_gene: TRBV28; CDR3nt: TGTGCCAGCAGTCCACCCGGAGCGGGGGGGATGAATGAGCAGTTCTTC; CDR3aa: CASSPPGAGGMNEQFF
j_gene: TRBJ2-5; d_gene: NA; abundance: many; len: 14; v_gene: TRBV5-1; CDR3nt: TGTGCCAGCAGCTTAGGGCAGGGCCAAGAGACCCAGTACTTC; CDR3aa: CASSLGQGQETQYF
j_gene: TRBJ2-3; d_gene: NA; abundance: NA; len: 14; v_gene: TRBV20-1; CDR3nt: TGCAGTGCTAGCCGGGGGCCAGGCACAGATACGCAGTATTTT; CDR3aa: CSASRGPGTDTQYF
j_gene: TRBJ2-7; d_gene: TRBD2; abundance: NA; len: 13; v_gene: TRBV7-2; CDR3nt: TGTGCCAGCAGCCGGGGGGGCGAAAACGAGCAGTACTTC; CDR3aa: CASSRGGENEQYF
j_gene: TRBJ1-1; d_gene: NA; abundance: NA; len: 15; v_gene: TRBV4-3; CDR3nt: TGCGCCAGCAGCCATTCCCTGACCGCGAACACTGAAGCTTTCTTT; CDR3aa: CASSHSLTANTEAFF
j_gene: TRBJ2-1; d_gene: NA; abundance: NA; len: 13; v_gene: TRBV9; CDR3nt: TGTGCCAGCAGCGTAGGCCCCCCCGATGAGCAGTTCTTC; CDR3aa: CASSVGPPDEQFF
j_gene: TRBJ1-1; d_gene: NA; abundance: NA; len: 15; v_gene: TRBV29-1; CDR3nt: TGCAGCGTGACGCCTTCGACGGTCATGAACACTGAAGCTTTCTTT; CDR3aa: CSVTPSTVMNTEAFF
j_gene: TRBJ2-7; d_gene: TRBD2; abundance: NA; len: 18; v_gene: TRBV5-1; CDR3nt: TGCGCCAGCAAAGGTCCCCCCCGAACTAGCGGCATCTCCTACGAGCAGTACTTC; CDR3aa: CASKGPPRTSGISYEQYF
j_gene: TRBJ1-6; d_gene: NA; abundance: few; len: 17; v_gene: TRBV11-3; CDR3nt: TGTGCCAGCAGCACCGGGAGGAGGCCGCGATGGGATTCACCCCTCCACTTT; CDR3aa: CASSTGRRPRWDSPLHF
j_gene: TRBJ2-1; d_gene: TRBD2; abundance: NA; len: 15; v_gene: TRBV24-1; CDR3nt: TGTGCCACCACCGGGAGGGGGGATGACTACAATGAGCAGTTCTTC; CDR3aa: CATTGRGDDYNEQFF
j_gene: TRBJ1-6; d_gene: TRBD1; abundance: NA; len: 13; v_gene: TRBV12-3/TRBV12-4; CDR3nt: TGTGCCAGCAGAGGGACAGGGTATTCACCCCTCCACTTT; CDR3aa: CASRGTGYSPLHF
j_gene: TRBJ1-5; d_gene: TRBD1; abundance: NA; len: 16; v_gene: TRBV5-6; CDR3nt: TGTGCCAGCAGCCAAGGACAGGGTCCTTCCAATCAGCCCCAGCATTTT; CDR3aa: CASSQGQGPSNQPQHF
j_gene: TRBJ2-7; d_gene: NA; abundance: NA; len: 14; v_gene: TRBV7-2; CDR3nt: TGTGCCAGCAGCTTGACTCGAGAACTACGCGAGCAGTACTTC; CDR3aa: CASSLTRELREQYF
j_gene: TRBJ2-7; d_gene: TRBD2; abundance: many; len: 15; v_gene: TRBV6-6; CDR3nt: TGTGCCAGCAGTTACCAGCGGGGGCTCTCCTACGAGCAGTACTTC; CDR3aa: CASSYQRGLSYEQYF
j_gene: TRBJ1-1; d_gene: TRBD1; abundance: NA; len: 17; v_gene: TRBV7-2; CDR3nt: TGTGCCAGCAGCTCATTCGACAGGGGGCGCAGGAACACTGAAGCTTTCTTT; CDR3aa: CASSSFDRGRRNTEAFF
j_gene: TRBJ2-3; d_gene: TRBD2; abundance: NA; len: 19; v_gene: TRBV3-1; CDR3nt: TGTGCCAGCAGCCAACCGGGACTAGCGGGTTTTCCTGCGGGAGATACGCAGTATTTT; CDR3aa: CASSQPGLAGFPAGDTQYF
j_gene: TRBJ1-2; d_gene: NA; abundance: NA; len: 13; v_gene: TRBV20-1; CDR3nt: TGCAGTGCTAGAGAGGGACTGGTCTATGGCTACACCTTC; CDR3aa: CSAREGLVYGYTF
j_gene: TRBJ2-7; d_gene: NA; abundance: few; len: 11; v_gene: TRBV2; CDR3nt: TGTGCCAGCACGGACACCTACGAGCAGTACTTC; CDR3aa: CASTDTYEQYF
j_gene: TRBJ2-5; d_gene: NA; abundance: few; len: 11; v_gene: TRBV20-1; CDR3nt: TGCAGTGCTAGCCGAGGGGTCCTTCAGTACTTC; CDR3aa: CSASRGVLQYF
j_gene: TRBJ2-5; d_gene: NA; abundance: few; len: 13; v_gene: TRBV2; CDR3nt: TGTGCCAGCAGGCCGACGGTAGCAGGGACCCAGTACTTC; CDR3aa: CASRPTVAGTQYF
j_gene: TRBJ2-3; d_gene: TRBD1; abundance: NA; len: 13; v_gene: TRBV2; CDR3nt: TGTGCCACACAGGGGGCCCGCACAGATACGCAGTATTTT; CDR3aa: CATQGARTDTQYF
j_gene: TRBJ2-3; d_gene: TRBD1; abundance: NA; len: 15; v_gene: TRBV5-1; CDR3nt: TGCGCCAGCAGCTCCTCGGGACAGGGACCAGATACGCAGTATTTT; CDR3aa: CASSSSGQGPDTQYF
j_gene: TRBJ2-1; d_gene: TRBD2; abundance: NA; len: 18; v_gene: TRBV6-2/TRBV6-3; CDR3nt: TGTGCCAGCAGTTACTCAACCACTAGCGGGGCTTACTACAATGAGCAGTTCTTC; CDR3aa: CASSYSTTSGAYYNEQFF
j_gene: TRBJ1-6; d_gene: NA; abundance: NA; len: 13; v_gene: TRBV7-2; CDR3nt: TGTGCCAGCAGCGTAGTGCAGGTCTCACCCCTCCACTTT; CDR3aa: CASSVVQVSPLHF
j_gene: TRBJ2-5; d_gene: NA; abundance: NA; len: 14; v_gene: TRBV6-2/TRBV6-3; CDR3nt: TGTGCCAGCAGTTACTCATCCGTCCAAGAGACCCAGTACTTC; CDR3aa: CASSYSSVQETQYF
j_gene: TRBJ2-7; d_gene: TRBD1; abundance: NA; len: 15; v_gene: TRBV5-4; CDR3nt: TGTGCCAGCAGGCCTGACAGGGGAGGATACAATGAGCAGTACTTC; CDR3aa: CASRPDRGGYNEQYF
j_gene: TRBJ1-5; d_gene: NA; abundance: NA; len: 16; v_gene: TRBV4-3; CDR3nt: TGCGCCAGCAGCCAAGATCGGTCCCATAGCAATCAGCCCCAGCATTTT; CDR3aa: CASSQDRSHSNQPQHF
j_gene: TRBJ2-7; d_gene: NA; abundance: NA; len: 13; v_gene: TRBV7-2; CDR3nt: TGTGCCAGCAGCGTTGGACGACCCTACGAGCAGTACTTC; CDR3aa: CASSVGRPYEQYF
j_gene: TRBJ2-3; d_gene: TRBD2; abundance: NA; len: 17; v_gene: TRBV7-2; CDR3nt: TGTGCCAGCAGCACGCAGGCGTTAGCGGGGGCGGCAGATACGCAGTATTTT; CDR3aa: CASSTQALAGAADTQYF
j_gene: TRBJ2-7; d_gene: NA; abundance: NA; len: 11; v_gene: TRBV20-1; CDR3nt: TGCAGTGCTAAGAGGGTCGATGAGCAGTACTTC; CDR3aa: CSAKRVDEQYF
j_gene: TRBJ2-7; d_gene: TRBD2; abundance: NA; len: 13; v_gene: TRBV6-4; CDR3nt: TGTGCCAGCAGTGCGGAGCGGGGGTTCGAGCAGTACTTC; CDR3aa: CASSAERGFEQYF
j_gene: TRBJ2-4; d_gene: NA; abundance: NA; len: 12; v_gene: TRBV20-1; CDR3nt: TGCAGTGCTAGCAACGGGGGTAGGGAGCAGTACTTC; CDR3aa: CSASNGGREQYF
j_gene: TRBJ2-3; d_gene: NA; abundance: NA; len: 14; v_gene: TRBV4-1; CDR3nt: TGCGCCAGCAGCCAACAGGGCCTACGAGATACGCAGTATTTT; CDR3aa: CASSQQGLRDTQYF